This TCR beta chain was retrieved from a study of shared clonotypes between healthy human individuals. The overall study: Per donor, three plates held CD4 naive cells, three held CD4 memory, two held CD8 naive and one held CD8 memory.

The protocol was immunoSEQ multiplex PCR, while the TCRdb copy is restricted to in-frame clones and leaves out a portion. There are more than 1 million clones in the sample; about 80% occur only once, and under 0.65% lies in the top ten. V lost 5 bases, J lost 4 bases, and 4 bases stayed unmatched. This CDR3 comprises 13 residues. Germline values: CDR1 SGHTA, CDR2 FQGNSA. General study findings and limits: Larger richness was generally estimated for naive than memory subsets.

As concerns this clone: Its antigen is unknown.

Sample: memory CD4+ T cells from PBMCs. The subset here: CD45RA-negative fraction. The chain couples TRBV7-2 to TRBJ2-7, with 8 positions matching TRBD1. The TCR comes from a man younger than 30 in good health. Some clones in this sample may be carry-over from other donors' samples. CDR3 DNA sequence: TGTGCCAGCAGCCGCCGACAGGGGTACGAGCAGTACTTC. This codes for CASSRRQGYEQYF.